This passage covers 22 T cell receptor beta chains from one sample sequenced in a study of cytomegalovirus exposure and HLA in healthy donors. This table comes from immunoSEQ multiplex PCR, and its TCRdb copy is limited to in-frame clones, with some not included. Of around 130,000 clones listed, about 83% are singletons. What was sequenced was PBMCs. The source of these receptors is a woman between 25 and 40 years old in good health and CMV-seronegative.

The V gene is TRBV29-1, the J gene TRBJ2-1; perhaps TRBD2 as D (6 bases). V shed 6 bases and J shed 0 bases, with 12 bases lying between them. This CDR3 comprises 14 residues. Germline CDR1 SQVTM, CDR2 ANQGSEA. In DNA, the CDR3 is TGCAGCGTGGTGGGGGGTAGCTCCTACAATGAGCAGTTCTTC. Encoded protein: CSVVGGSSYNEQFF.

The J gene is TRBJ1-4, the V gene TRBV2; 7 nucleotides match TRBD1. Germline CDR1 and CDR2: SNHLY and FYNNEI. CDR3 size: 15 residues. J lost 7 bases, V lost 8 bases, and 13 bases had no gene match. This CDR3 reads CASLEPGTDREKLFF. The CDR3 DNA sequence: TGTGCCAGCCTTGAACCCGGGACAGACCGTGAAAAACTGTTTTTT.

The chain joins TRBV14 to TRBJ1-2, with unresolved D. V shed 0 bases and J shed 4 bases, with 6 bases lying between them. CDR3 length equals 13 residues. CDR1 SGHDN and CDR2 FVKESK come from the germline V gene. In DNA, the CDR3 is TGTGCCAGCAGCCAAGACAGAAGCTATGGCTACACCTTC. This translates into CASSQDRSYGYTF.

The gene calls are TRBV4-3 and TRBJ1-5; TRBD1 agrees at 9 bases. The CDR3 length is 14 residues. Trimming took 4 bases from V and 6 from J; bases not matched to a gene: 4. Per the germline V gene, CDR1 is LGHNA and CDR2 is YSLEER. CDR3 in amino acids: CASSPDRGRQPQHF. The CDR3 nucleotides are TGCGCCAGCAGCCCGGACAGGGGTCGTCAGCCCCAGCATTTT.

The CDR3 region is CASSEHRGTEAFF. In DNA form, the CDR3 reads TGTGCCAGCAGTGAACATAGGGGGACTGAAGCTTTCTTT. The V call is TRBV2, the J call TRBJ1-1; D is perhaps TRBD1 (6 bases). Germline CDR1 and CDR2: SNHLY and FYNNEI. V was shortened by 2 bases and J by 5 bases, with 9 bases between the two germline ends. This CDR3 spans 13 amino acids. The variable domain in full, completed from reference TRBV2 and TRBJ1-1, reads EPEVTQTPSHQVTQMGQEVILRCVPISNHLYFYWYRQILGQKVEFLVSFYNNEISEKSEIFDDQFSVERPDGSNFTLKIRSTKLEDSAMYFCASSEHRGTEAFFGQGTRLTVV.

This sequence joins TRBV18 and TRBJ2-1; D ambiguous. This CDR3 region has 15 residues. Germline V gene sequence: CDR1 KGHSH, CDR2 LQKENI. The ends were cut back, 1 base at V and 8 bases at J, with 15 bases in the middle. This CDR3 reads CASSPRYDSLHEQFF. The DNA for the CDR3 is TGTGCCAGCTCACCACGGTACGATTCGCTACATGAGCAGTTCTTC.

V is TRBV6-4 and J is TRBJ2-3; 8 bases are a match to TRBD2. J lost 2 bases, V lost 2 bases, and 6 bases had no gene match. The CDR3 length is 16 residues. Germline V gene sequence: CDR1 MRHNA, CDR2 SNTAGT. The CDR3 sequence is CASSDVAGGSTDTQYF. The CDR3 nucleotides read TGTGCCAGCAGTGACGTGGCGGGGGGTTCCACAGATACGCAGTATTTT.

The V gene is TRBV5-6, the J gene TRBJ1-4; 12 bases are a match to TRBD1. The germline CDR1 and CDR2 sequences are SGHDT and YYEEEE. The CDR3 is 19 amino acids. Trimming removed 4 bases from V and 10 bases from J; junction bases left unmatched: 20. The CDR3 bases are TGTGCCAGCAGCGCGCCGGGGACAGGGGGCGGAATACCAATCGGAAAACTGTTTTTT. Protein: CASSAPGTGGGIPIGKLFF.

This clone appeared once. The chain links TRBV14 to TRBJ1-1; D remains unclear. Germline V gives CDR1 SGHDN, CDR2 FVKESK. Trimming stripped 5 bases from V and 8 bases from J, with 21 bases between. The CDR3 has 15 residues. CDR3 nucleotide sequence: TGTGCCAGCAGCTTTCGTATAAAGTTTAGAGCGGAAGCTTTCTTT. Its protein product is CASSFRIKFRAEAFF.

This clone appeared once. The chain has TRBV11-3 and TRBJ1-6; maybe TRBD1 (5 bases). The germline V gene encodes CDR1 SGHNT and CDR2 YENEEA. Trimming left V 1 base short and J 3 bases short, with 10 bases between. The CDR3 sequence is 16 residues long. The CDR3 here is CASSLGGTNYNSPLHF. As DNA, the CDR3 is TGTGCCAGCAGCTTAGGGGGCACAAACTATAATTCACCCCTCCACTTT.

CDR3 nucleotide sequence: TGCGCCAGCAGCCCCACGGGACAGGGGGGCCTCTCCTATGGCTACACCTTC. Translated: CASSPTGQGGLSYGYTF. The chain recombines TRBV5-1 with TRBJ1-2, with 11 bases aligning to TRBD1. Germline CDR1 and CDR2: SGHRS and YFSETQ. This CDR3 region has 17 residues. V shed 4 bases and J 4 bases; nucleotides not matched to a gene: 12.

The CDR3 reads CASSYGLQLTEAFF. In nucleotides, the CDR3 is TGTGCCAGCAGTTACGGGCTCCAGCTCACTGAAGCTTTCTTT. The V and J genes are TRBV6-6 and TRBJ1-1; D is ambiguous. The CDR3 loop spans 14 amino acids. Looked up from germline, CDR1 is MNHNY and CDR2 is SVGAGI (reference sequence). V gave up 2 bases and J gave up 4 bases, with 11 bases separating them.

The chain links TRBV15 to TRBJ2-7, with no clear D. CDR1 is LNHNV, CDR2 YYDKDF, per germline (reference sequence). The CDR3 sequence is 13 residues long. V was clipped by 5 bases and J by 6 bases, with 14 bases between them. The CDR3 spells CATSPRVTGEQYF. The CDR3, as DNA: TGTGCCACCAGCCCCCGAGTCACGGGCGAGCAGTACTTC.

The V and J genes are TRBV7-2 and TRBJ2-1; 11 bases match TRBD2. Germline trimming cut 0 bases from V and 4 bases from J; bases unmatched to any gene: 11. CDR3 length equals 19 residues. Germline values: CDR1 SGHTA, CDR2 FQGNSA. The CDR3 coding sequence is TGTGCCAGCAGCTTAGCTGGAGCTAGCGGGGGGAGGGGGTACAATGAGCAGTTCTTC. Its translation: CASSLAGASGGRGYNEQFF.

The CDR3 DNA reads TGTGCCAGCAGTTGGTCTAGCGGGGGGGAAAGCTCCTACAATGAGCAGTTCTTC. Amino acids: CASSWSSGGESSYNEQFF. The chain is built from TRBV28 and TRBJ2-1; the match to TRBD2 covers 12 bases. The V and J ends lost 4 bases and 0 bases, in that order; junction bases with no gene match: 7. This CDR3 is built from 18 residues. The germline V gene has CDR1 MDHEN and CDR2 SYDVKM.

The rearrangement links TRBV5-1 to TRBJ1-1; 9 bases map to TRBD1. Looked up from germline, CDR1 is SGHRS and CDR2 is YFSETQ. Trimming at V came to 1 base and at J to 0 bases, leaving 7 bases not matched to a gene. The CDR3 totals 17 residues. The DNA for the CDR3 is TGCGCCAGCAGCTTGACCCGGACAGGGGTTATGAACACTGAAGCTTTCTTT. This gives the protein CASSLTRTGVMNTEAFF.

The rearrangement links TRBV7-9 to TRBJ1-1; a weak D match, TRBD1 (5 bases). The CDR3 covers 16 residues. The V gene lost 2 bases and the J gene lost 3 bases, with 16 bases spanning the gap. Germline CDR1 is SEHNR and CDR2 is FQNEAQ (reference sequence). CDR3 loop: CASSLTPTGTYTEAFF. The CDR3 bases are TGTGCCAGCAGCTTAACGCCTACCGGGACTTACACTGAAGCTTTCTTT.

This clone was seen more than once but under ten times. The rearrangement uses TRBV5-1 and TRBJ1-1; D remains ambiguous. Germline CDR1 SGHRS, CDR2 YFSETQ. This CDR3 has 13 residues. V was trimmed by 1 base and J by 4 bases, leaving 8 bases between them. CDR3: CASSLIRGTEAFF. The CDR3 DNA is TGCGCCAGCAGCTTGATACGGGGCACTGAAGCTTTCTTT.

This clone appeared once. V and J are TRBV29-1 and TRBJ1-1; possible D gene TRBD1, 5 bases. The length of the CDR3 is 12 residues. Trimming pared 6 bases from V and 1 base from J, leaving 9 bases between. Per germline, CDR1 SQVTM and CDR2 ANQGSEA. CDR3 sequence (DNA): TGCAGCGTCGGGGGAGAGAACACTGAAGCTTTCTTT. Its protein product is CSVGGENTEAFF.

In its sample, this clone was seen a few times. The chain links TRBV30 to TRBJ1-5, with 7 nucleotides matching TRBD1. J gave up 3 bases and V 3 bases, and 2 bases lay outside the gene matches. Germline CDR1 and CDR2: GTSNPN and SVGIG (reference sequence). This CDR3 spans 13 amino acids. CDR3 amino acids: CAWSGQDNQPQHF. The DNA for the CDR3 is TGTGCCTGGAGCGGACAGGACAATCAGCCCCAGCATTTT.

CDR3 sequence: CSVDSGGSSYNEQFF. The CDR3 DNA reads as TGCAGCGTTGATTCGGGGGGCAGCTCCTACAATGAGCAGTTCTTC. The chain recombines TRBV29-1 with TRBJ2-1; possible D gene TRBD2, 7 bases. The length of the CDR3 is 15 residues. The ends were cut back, 3 bases at V and 0 bases at J, with 12 bases in the middle. The germline gives CDR1 SQVTM, CDR2 ANQGSEA.

The CDR3 DNA sequence: TGCGCCAGCTTCTCTCTCTACAATGAGCAGTTCTTC. Its translation is CASFSLYNEQFF. The chain is built from TRBV10-2 and TRBJ2-1; D is unclear. Trimming stripped 8 bases from V and 3 bases from J, with 8 bases between. The CDR3 is made up of 12 amino acids. The V gene's germline CDR1 is WSHSY and CDR2 SAAADI.